The following is a T cell receptor beta chain sequence with its context. Researchers sorted participants into cohorts using their self-reported clinical history. The sample belongs to a study of blood T cell repertoires in COVID-19. At the level of the study: Samples of COVID-19 (acute and convalescent) were obtained from the United States, Italy and Spain. Sample material is recorded as cDNA or gDNA derived from T cells, B-cell-depleted T cells, or PBMCs.

In the authors' methods: Amplification of reference gene primers provided the estimated nucleated cell counts. The repertoire was sequenced with immunoSEQ multiplex PCR; TCRdb's copy has only in-frame clones and lacks some. V, J and clone size were drawn from that table, and D and trimming were deduced from the DNA. In the table there are 150,000 to 200,000 clones, roughly 82% of which are singletons. Germline CDR1 SGHTA, CDR2 FQGNSA. The CDR3 consists of 13 residues. V gave up 5 bases and J gave up 7 bases, with 14 bases separating them. The V call is TRBV7-2, the J call TRBJ1-1, with D maybe TRBD1 (5 bases). This clonotype originated in a woman aged 55 to 70 with acute COVID-19. The sequencing input was PBMCs or T cells enriched from blood (not recorded which). The CDR3 here is CASSNTRVSEAFF. The CDR3 nucleotides are TGTGCCAGCAGCAATACCAGGGTGAGTGAAGCTTTCTTT.